Listed below are T cell receptor beta chains from one sample, sequenced in a study of molecular identifiers for immune sequencing clone quantification. MiXCR, applied by TCRdb to the PCR reads, yields one record per CDR3 protein. Of 5,500 or so distinct CDR3 sequences listed, roughly 15% are singletons. Sequenced material: naive CD8+ T cells from blood, with Jurkat cell RNA spiked in. The receptors were gathered from a human donor in good health. Some libraries in this study had Jurkat cell RNA spiked in. Each CDR3 is given with its conserved first and last residue. D genes are given only for firm matches. Where a row states a size, it is once, few, many or the class of an expanded clone; other rows omit it.

NA	TRBV7-3	many	TRBJ1-1	TGTGCCAGCAGCCTCACAGGTACCACTGAAGCTTTCTTT	CASSLTGTTEAFF
NA	TRBV6-5	medium-sized	TRBJ2-7	TGTGCCAGCAGTTACTCTCCGGGGGCCGAGCAGTACTTC	CASSYSPGAEQYF
NA	TRBV28	many	TRBJ2-2	TGTGCCAGCAGTTTATTGGGGGATATGGACTGGGGGAAGTGGGACACCGGGGAGCTGTTTTTT	CASSLLGDMDWGKWDTGELFF
NA	TRBV23-1	NA	TRBJ1-1	TGCGCCAGCAGTCCGACCGGGACGGATTACACTGAAGCTTTCTTT	CASSPTGTDYTEAFF
TRBD2	TRBV7-6	medium-sized	TRBJ2-3	TGTGCCAGCAGCTTAGCTGCTTGGGCTAGCGGGAGGGCCATAACAGATACGCAGTATTTT	CASSLAAWASGRAITDTQYF
TRBD1	TRBV6-5	NA	TRBJ2-1	TGTGCCAGCGACTCCGGGACAGGGGGTTCCTACAATGAGCAGTTCTTC	CASDSGTGGSYNEQFF
TRBD2	TRBV27	medium-sized	TRBJ2-4	TGTGCCAGCGCGTTAGCGGGGGTAGCCAAAAACATTCAGTACTTC	CASALAGVAKNIQYF
TRBD2	TRBV9	medium-sized	TRBJ2-3	TGTGCCAGCAGCGCCCCCGGGACTAGCGGGGGACTCACAGATACGCAGTATTTT	CASSAPGTSGGLTDTQYF
NA	TRBV28	medium-sized	TRBJ1-1	TGTGCCAGTACTCCTAAGGTGGGGGTCGGGACTGAAGCTTTCTTT	CASTPKVGVGTEAFF
NA	TRBV4-1	NA	TRBJ1-2	TGCGCCAGCAGCCAAGACTTCCCCCGGGACACGAACTATGGCTACACCTTC	CASSQDFPRDTNYGYTF
TRBD1	TRBV7-9	NA	TRBJ2-5	TGTGCCAGCAGCGAACTACAGGGGTCGGTTGGAGAGACCCAGTACTTC	CASSELQGSVGETQYF
NA	TRBV6-1	medium-sized	TRBJ1-3	TGTGCCAGCAGTGGGACCGGAGGGGCATCATTTGGAAACACCATATATTTT	CASSGTGGASFGNTIYF
NA	TRBV12-3/TRBV12-4	many	TRBJ2-5	TGTGCCAGCAGACCCCCGGGTCAGGGTTCGGAGACCCAGTACTTC	CASRPPGQGSETQYF
NA	TRBV2	many	TRBJ2-3	TGTGCCAGCACCTACTCCGGCGGGAAAGACACAGATACGCAGTATTTT	CASTYSGGKDTDTQYF
TRBD1	TRBV6-6	medium-sized	TRBJ1-2	TGTGCCAGCAGTTACACACAAACAGGGGGCTACGGCTACACCTTC	CASSYTQTGGYGYTF
NA	TRBV28	many	TRBJ2-1	TGTGCCAGCAGTTTGATACAGGGCCCGCAGTTCTTC	CASSLIQGPQFF
NA	TRBV30	medium-sized	TRBJ1-4	TGTGCCTGGGCCCCTTCATCAAATGAAAAACTGTTTTTT	CAWAPSSNEKLFF
NA	TRBV4-3	medium-sized	TRBJ2-3	TGCGCCAGCAGCCTACAAGACAGGCGGACAGATACGCAGTATTTT	CASSLQDRRTDTQYF
NA	TRBV4-1	medium-sized	TRBJ2-7	TGCGCCAGCAGCCCCGTCGGACTTCTCTACGAGCAGTACTTC	CASSPVGLLYEQYF
TRBD1	TRBV7-9	many	TRBJ1-1	TGTGCCAGCAGCGCGGGGGGACAGGGGGGTTCGGCTTTCTTT	CASSAGGQGGSAFF
NA	TRBV6-4	many	TRBJ1-1	TGTGCCAGCAGTTCACAGGGCGACGGGGCTGAAGCTTTCTTT	CASSSQGDGAEAFF
NA	TRBV28	NA	TRBJ2-4	TGTGCCGGCAGTCGGGGGACCCGGGACATTCAGTACTTC	CAGSRGTRDIQYF
TRBD1	TRBV29-1	many	TRBJ2-7	TGCAGCGTTGTGCCCGGGACAGAGCCTTCCTACGAGCAGTACTTC	CSVVPGTEPSYEQYF
TRBD1	TRBV19	many	TRBJ2-7	TGTGCCAGTCGGCAGGGGGTATCCTACGAGCAGTACTTC	CASRQGVSYEQYF
NA	TRBV29-1	medium-sized	TRBJ1-2	TGCAGCGTTGGACAGGAGGACTATGGTAGCTACACCTTC	CSVGQEDYGSYTF
NA	TRBV29-1	medium-sized	TRBJ1-1	TGCAGCATTCCTTTGAACACTGAAGCTTTCTTT	CSIPLNTEAFF
NA	TRBV6-5	medium-sized	TRBJ2-5	TGTGCCAGCAGTTACTCTCCAGGGCCCCGGGAGACCCAGTACTTC	CASSYSPGPRETQYF
NA	TRBV25-1	medium-sized	TRBJ2-3	TGTGCCAGCACCCCCACAGCGGTATTGGGTTACACAGATACGCAGTATTTT	CASTPTAVLGYTDTQYF
TRBD2	TRBV18	few	TRBJ2-4	TGTGCCAGCTCACCAGTTAGCGGGGGCATTCAGTACTTC	CASSPVSGGIQYF
NA	TRBV18	medium-sized	TRBJ2-1	TGTGCCAGCTCGGACCTAGCCGATGAGCAGTTCTTC	CASSDLADEQFF
NA	TRBV11-3	NA	TRBJ2-1	TGTGCCAGCAGCTTGGGGACCGGGACTTACAATGAGCAGTTCTTC	CASSLGTGTYNEQFF
NA	TRBV11-2	medium-sized	TRBJ2-3	TGTGCCAGCAGCTTGGGCGGATACACAGATACGCAGTATTTT	CASSLGGYTDTQYF
NA	TRBV6-6	medium-sized	TRBJ2-3	TGTGCCAGCAGTTACTCTGGGGGTAGTGTGGATACGCAGTATTTT	CASSYSGGSVDTQYF
NA	TRBV20-1	medium-sized	TRBJ2-1	TGCAGTGCTTCTGACAGCAGCTCCTACAATGAGCAGTTCTTC	CSASDSSSYNEQFF
TRBD1	TRBV5-5	medium-sized	TRBJ2-3	TGTGCCAGCAGCTTGGTAGGGGGCTTGACAGATACGCAGTATTTT	CASSLVGGLTDTQYF
NA	TRBV27	medium-sized	TRBJ1-4	TGTGCCAGCAGCCCAGTCGGGGGTTGGGAAAAACTGTTTTTT	CASSPVGGWEKLFF